This entry lists 20 T cell receptor beta chains sequenced from one sample in a study of cytomegalovirus exposure and HLA in healthy donors. 13 Jbeta primers and 60 Vbeta primers were used for the PCR. Libraries were prepared by immunoSEQ multiplex PCR; TCRdb keeps only in-frame clonotypes and omits some of them. Its listing shows about 160,000 clones. The specimen sequenced was PBMCs. These receptors came from a man in his thirties or forties in good health and CMV-seronegative.

The gene calls are TRBV5-6 and TRBJ1-2; no definite D call. The CDR3 is made up of 13 amino acids. The V end was cut by 1 base, the J end by 5 bases, with 9 bases between. Germline V gene lookup returns CDR1 SGHDT and CDR2 YYEEEE. Written as DNA, the CDR3 is TGTGCCAGCAGCTTGTTGGGCCCATATGGCTACACCTTC. Translation gives CASSLLGPYGYTF.

The chain has TRBV29-1 and TRBJ2-2; possible D gene TRBD1, 6 bases. Trimming pared 5 bases from V and 7 bases from J, leaving 14 bases between. This CDR3 region has 13 residues. From germline, CDR1 is SQVTM and CDR2 ANQGSEA. In DNA form, the CDR3 reads TGCAGCGTTAGAGGGGGTGACATCGGGGAGCTGTTTTTT. It translates to CSVRGGDIGELFF.

The chain joins TRBV27 to TRBJ1-2, with D possibly matching TRBD1 (6 bases). V shed 8 bases and J shed 2 bases, with 15 bases lying between them. CDR3 length: 14 amino acids. Per germline, CDR1 MNHEY and CDR2 SMNVEV (reference sequence). CDR3 region: CASLGRGANYGYTF. CDR3 in DNA: TGTGCCAGCTTGGGGAGGGGGGCCAACTATGGCTACACCTTC.

The chain links TRBV7-9 to TRBJ2-5; TRBD1 matches 12 bases. Germline trimming cut 1 base from V and 4 bases from J; bases unmatched to any gene: 4. CDR1 SEHNR and CDR2 FQNEAQ come from the germline V gene (reference sequence). This CDR3 spans 16 amino acids. CDR3 nucleotide sequence: TGTGCCAGCAGCTTAGGGGACAGGGGGCATCGAGAGACCCAGTACTTC. This translates into CASSLGDRGHRETQYF.

The chain links TRBV15 to TRBJ2-6; the match to TRBD1 covers 8 bases. V lost 9 bases to trimming and J lost 2 bases; unmatched junction nucleotides: 6. The CDR3 spans 15 residues. From germline, CDR1 is LNHNV and CDR2 YYDKDF (reference sequence). CDR3 protein: CATGQGPPGANVLTF. The CDR3 DNA reads TGTGCCACTGGACAGGGACCACCTGGGGCCAACGTCCTGACTTTC. The entire variable domain, with the rest obtained from reference TRBV15 and TRBJ2-6, is as follows: DAMVIQNPRYQVTQFGKPVTLSCSQTLNHNVMYWYQQKSSQAPKLLFHYYDKDFNNEADTPDNFQSRRPNTSFCFLDIRSPGLGDTAMYLCATGQGPPGANVLTFGAGSRLTVL.

This chain uses TRBV19 with TRBJ2-7; 8 bases line up with TRBD2. Germline V gene data show CDR1 as LNHDA and CDR2 as SQIVND (reference sequence). The V and J ends lost 4 bases and 4 bases, in that order; junction bases with no gene match: 9. The CDR3 contains 15 residues. CDR3 region: CASSTQAGARYEQYF. CDR3 DNA sequence: TGTGCCAGTAGTACCCAAGCGGGAGCTCGTTACGAGCAGTACTTC.

The rearrangement uses TRBV23-1 and TRBJ2-7, with TRBD1 identical over 9 bases. Being an ORF, TRBV23-1 has a function that is uncertain. The CDR3 runs 16 residues. Trimming took 0 bases from V and 2 from J; bases not matched to a gene: 5. The CDR3 region has the DNA TGCGCCAGCAGTCAATCGGGAGACAGGGGGGCCTACGAGCAGTACTTC. This translates into CASSQSGDRGAYEQYF.

V and J are TRBV6-6 and TRBJ1-1; 10 bases align to TRBD1. Germline V gene sequence: CDR1 MNHNY, CDR2 SVGAGI (reference sequence). The CDR3 is made up of 16 amino acids. Trimming took 4 bases from V and 1 from J; bases not matched to a gene: 6. CDR3 region: CASSFLRTGGNTEAFF. The CDR3 DNA reads TGTGCCAGCAGTTTCCTCAGGACAGGGGGGAACACTGAAGCTTTCTTT.

The chain carries TRBV30 and TRBJ2-1; TRBD2 matches 10 bases. The germline CDR1 and CDR2 sequences are GTSNPN and SVGIG (reference sequence). This CDR3 comprises 16 residues. The trim removed 0 bases at V and 6 bases at J, leaving 8 bases unmatched. Here the CDR3 DNA reads TGTGCCTGGAGTGTATTTTCTAGCGGGAGCCTCAATGAGCAGTTCTTC. Its protein is CAWSVFSSGSLNEQFF. The complete variable domain, with remaining parts taken from reference TRBV30 and TRBJ2-1, reads SQTIHQWPATLVQPVGSPLSLECTVEGTSNPNLYWYRQAAGRGLQLLFYSVGIGQISSEVPQNLSASRPQDRQFILSSKKLLLSDSGFYLCAWSVFSSGSLNEQFFGPGTRLTVL.

The chain is built from TRBV10-3 and TRBJ1-1, with D unresolved. The CDR3 contains 15 residues. CDR1 and CDR2 (germline): ENHRY, SYGVKD. V lost 0 bases and J lost 7, with 15 bases in between. In DNA form, the CDR3 reads TGTGCCATCAGTGAGTCTGGTAGACTAGAGGGTGAAGCTTTCTTT. It specifies CAISESGRLEGEAFF.

Details on this clone: One end of the junction is discordant with germline, which a read error may explain. V usage is TRBV5-1 and J usage is TRBJ2-2, with D possibly matching TRBD2 (6 bases). The CDR3 length is 15 residues. Looked up from germline, CDR1 is SGHRS and CDR2 is YFSETQ. The CDR3 region is CASSPRGGNTGGLFF. The DNA for the CDR3 is TGCGCCAGCAGCCCGAGAGGAGGGAACACCGGGGGGCTGTTTTTT. The full variable domain, in which reference TRBV5-1 and TRBJ2-2 provide the parts outside the CDR3, is KAGVTQTPRYLIKTRGQQVTLSCSPISGHRSVSWYQQTPGQGLQFLFEYFSETQRNKGNFPGRFSGRQFSNSRSEMNVSTLELGDSALYLCASSPRGGNTGGLFFGEGSRLTVL.

The chain joins TRBV14 to TRBJ1-2; 10 nucleotides agree with TRBD1. The length of the CDR3 is 13 residues. V was pared by 4 bases and J by 6 bases, with 2 bases of the junction left unmatched. CDR1 and CDR2 from the germline V gene are SGHDN and FVKESK. CDR3 nucleotide sequence: TGTGCCAGCAGCCTCGGGACAGGGGATGGCTACACCTTC. Protein sequence: CASSLGTGDGYTF.

This rearrangement joins TRBV19 to TRBJ1-2; 11 positions agree with TRBD1. Germline CDR1 reads LNHDA; CDR2 reads SQIVND (reference sequence). After removal of 5 bases from V and 4 bases from J, the junction contained 6 bases not matched to a gene. This CDR3 is 15 amino acids long. The chain's CDR3 is CASSFGTGGSYGYTF. CDR3 coding DNA: TGTGCCAGTAGTTTTGGGACAGGGGGAAGCTATGGCTACACCTTC. Looking up the rest from reference TRBV19 and TRBJ1-2 gives the full variable domain: DGGITQSPKYLFRKEGQNVTLSCEQNLNHDAMYWYRQDPGQGLRLIYYSQIVNDFQKGDIAEGYSVSREKKESFPLTVTSAQKNPTAFYLCASSFGTGGSYGYTFGSGTRLTVV.

The chain uses TRBV11-1 and TRBJ2-5; unclear D gene. Trimming took off 4 bases at V and 4 bases at J, with 13 bases between the two ends. CDR3 length: 14 residues. Per the germline V gene, CDR1 is SGHAT and CDR2 is FQDESV (reference sequence). CDR3 coding DNA: TGTGCCAGCAGCTCTATGCCCGGTCGAGAGACCCAGTACTTC. The encoded protein is CASSSMPGRETQYF.

The V call is TRBV5-6, the J call TRBJ1-1, with D tentatively TRBD1 (6 bases). The CDR3 sequence is 15 residues long. CDR1 is SGHDT and CDR2 is YYEEEE in the germline V gene. V was clipped by 3 bases and J by 0 bases, with 12 bases between them. The CDR3 region has the DNA TGTGCCAGCAGCTGGACAGAAAACATGAACACTGAAGCTTTCTTT. It yields the protein CASSWTENMNTEAFF.

The chain has TRBV7-8 and TRBJ1-2; 11 bases are shared with TRBD1. The germline V gene encodes CDR1 SGHVS and CDR2 FQNEAQ. V trimming: 0 bases; J trimming: 2 bases; junction bases outside the gene matches: 14. CDR3 length: 20 amino acids. CDR3 residues: CASSLARFPWTGGRNYGYTF. In nucleotides, the CDR3 is TGTGCCAGCAGCTTAGCCCGTTTTCCTTGGACAGGGGGCCGGAACTATGGCTACACCTTC.

J is TRBJ2-2 and V is TRBV27; tentative D call: TRBD2 (6 bases). This CDR3 comprises 21 residues. V shed 2 bases and J shed 2 bases, with 27 bases lying between them. CDR1 and CDR2 (germline): MNHEY, SMNVEV (reference sequence). CDR3 in amino acids: CASSLTPLGTGGAINTGELFF. The CDR3 nucleotides are TGTGCCAGCAGTTTAACCCCCTTGGGAACCGGGGGTGCAATTAACACCGGGGAGCTGTTTTTT.

J is TRBJ1-4 and V is TRBV5-6; TRBD1 matches 8 bases. The CDR3 runs 14 residues. The germline V gene encodes CDR1 SGHDT and CDR2 YYEEEE. V shed 4 bases and J 6 bases; nucleotides not matched to a gene: 5. CDR3 region: CASSRTGLHEKLFF. The CDR3 coding sequence is TGTGCCAGCAGCCGGACAGGGTTACATGAAAAACTGTTTTTT.

V and J are TRBV7-9 and TRBJ1-3; D gene ambiguous. V lost 3 bases and J lost 0, with 9 bases in between. This CDR3 has 15 residues. Germline V gene data show CDR1 as SEHNR and CDR2 as FQNEAQ (reference sequence). CDR3 sequence (DNA): TGTGCCAGCAGCTTCTTCATCGGCTCTGGAAACACCATATATTTT. It yields the protein CASSFFIGSGNTIYF.

The rearrangement uses TRBV4-1 and TRBJ1-5, with 7 bases lining up with TRBD1. The CDR3 has 17 residues. Germline V gene data show CDR1 as MGHRA and CDR2 as YSYEKL. After removal of 5 bases from V and 0 bases from J, the junction contained 10 bases not matched to a gene. DNA for the CDR3: TGCGCCAGCAGCATAGTGGGGACAGAATATAGCAATCAGCCCCAGCATTTT. It is translated as CASSIVGTEYSNQPQHF.